This T cell receptor beta chain is from a study of molecular identifiers for immune sequencing clone quantification. About the study: With replicates, the RNA of about 20,000 or 100,000 naive CD8 cells was split five ways and four were sequenced.

TCR libraries were built in bulk with a published protocol and specific TCR primers. TCRdb reprocessed the PCR reads with MiXCR, giving one entry per CDR3 protein. The sample holds hundreds of thousands of distinct CDR3 sequences, just under 20% seen once. Findings of the study overall: Over 98% of CMV-specific effector molecules, but under 1% of naive ones, were in clones above 20 copies.

This CDR3 contains 16 residues. Germline-derived CDR1 and CDR2 are MNHEY and SMNVEV (reference sequence). V lost 1 base, J lost 1 base, and 2 bases stayed unmatched. This clonotype showed up many times. Its antigen is currently unknown. Naive CD8 T cells were FACS-sorted by CD8+CD4-CCR7+CD45RA+ markers. Sequencing was performed on naive CD8+ T cells from blood, with Jurkat cell RNA spiked in. Subset specified: FACS-sorted CD8+CD4-CCR7+CD45RA+ naive T cells. The chain links TRBV27 to TRBJ2-3, with TRBD2 identical over 10 bases. This receptor was taken from a human donor in good health. Some libraries in this study had Jurkat cell RNA spiked in. CDR3 coding DNA: TGTGCCAGCAGTTTATTCCTAGCGGGAGGCACAGATACGCAGTATTTT. Residues: CASSLFLAGGTDTQYF.